The rows below give T cell receptor beta chains drawn from one sample of a study of cytomegalovirus exposure and HLA in healthy donors. TCRdb's table, derived via immunoSEQ multiplex PCR, lists solely in-frame clones and lacks some. Of under 200,000 clones in the sample, over 60% are singletons; the top ten hold around an eighth. Sequences were obtained from PBMCs. The source is a man in his fifties in good health and CMV-seropositive. The CDR3 runs from the conserved cysteine through the conserved F or W. Each record gives: clone size, D gene, J gene, V gene, CDR3 DNA, CDR3 protein. D genes are given only for firm matches. Rows may omit the clone size; those that give it use once, few, many or a size class.

clone size: NA
D gene: NA
J gene: TRBJ1-3
V gene: TRBV5-1
CDR3 DNA: TGCGCCAGCAGCTCGTCGGGATCGTCTGGAAACACCATATATTTT
CDR3 protein: CASSSSGSSGNTIYF

clone size: NA
D gene: TRBD1
J gene: TRBJ1-2
V gene: TRBV27
CDR3 DNA: TGTGCCAGCAGTTTCACAGGGGGCGACGGCTACACCTTC
CDR3 protein: CASSFTGGDGYTF

clone size: NA
D gene: NA
J gene: TRBJ2-1
V gene: TRBV6-5
CDR3 DNA: TGTGCCAGTGGCAAGGGGCCTTCCTACAATGAGCAGTTCTTC
CDR3 protein: CASGKGPSYNEQFF

clone size: NA
D gene: TRBD1
J gene: TRBJ1-2
V gene: TRBV29-1
CDR3 DNA: TGCAGCGTTAAGGACAGGGGAAAATCTGGCTACACCTTC
CDR3 protein: CSVKDRGKSGYTF

clone size: many
D gene: NA
J gene: TRBJ2-7
V gene: TRBV20-1
CDR3 DNA: TGCAGTGCCCACGGTACGGGCGAGCAGTACTTC
CDR3 protein: CSAHGTGEQYF

clone size: NA
D gene: TRBD2
J gene: TRBJ2-5
V gene: TRBV7-2
CDR3 DNA: TGTGCCTCCGGGGGCGGGGGGGCGACAAAGACCCAGTACTTC
CDR3 protein: CASGGGGATKTQYF

clone size: NA
D gene: NA
J gene: TRBJ1-3
V gene: TRBV5-6
CDR3 DNA: TGTGCCAGCAGCCAAACGCCTAGCTCTGGAAACACCATATATTTT
CDR3 protein: CASSQTPSSGNTIYF

clone size: NA
D gene: NA
J gene: TRBJ1-2
V gene: TRBV5-1
CDR3 DNA: TGCGCCAGCAGCTTGGGTCGGGGGAAAAACTATGGCTACACCTTC
CDR3 protein: CASSLGRGKNYGYTF

clone size: NA
D gene: NA
J gene: TRBJ2-7
V gene: TRBV19
CDR3 DNA: TGTGCCAGTAGTATAAACAGGGGGCGCGCGGGAGGCGAGCAGTACTTC
CDR3 protein: CASSINRGRAGGEQYF

clone size: few
D gene: NA
J gene: TRBJ1-2
V gene: TRBV25-1
CDR3 DNA: TGTGCCAGTTTAGGTCGACGGGCAGGGGAAGGCTACACCTTC
CDR3 protein: CASLGRRAGEGYTF

clone size: NA
D gene: NA
J gene: TRBJ1-6
V gene: TRBV4-2
CDR3 DNA: TGTGCCAGCAGCCAAGGACGGGTTATGACCTATAATTCACCCCTCCACTTT
CDR3 protein: CASSQGRVMTYNSPLHF

clone size: NA
D gene: TRBD2
J gene: TRBJ2-3
V gene: TRBV7-2
CDR3 DNA: TGTGCCAGCTCCGTGACTAGCCCGCGGGATACGCAGTATTTT
CDR3 protein: CASSVTSPRDTQYF

clone size: NA
D gene: NA
J gene: TRBJ2-2
V gene: TRBV11-2
CDR3 DNA: TGTGCCAGCAGCCTCTCGGAGGACGGGGAGCTGTTTTTT
CDR3 protein: CASSLSEDGELFF

clone size: NA
D gene: NA
J gene: TRBJ2-4
V gene: TRBV9
CDR3 DNA: TGTGCCAGCAGCGTAGATATGGATTCGGGAAACATTCAGTACTTC
CDR3 protein: CASSVDMDSGNIQYF

clone size: NA
D gene: NA
J gene: TRBJ2-1
V gene: TRBV5-3
CDR3 DNA: TGTGCCAGAAGCTTGGTGTCCGACGAGCGGAGATTTACTTACAATGAGCAGTTCTTC
CDR3 protein: CARSLVSDERRFTYNEQFF

clone size: once
D gene: NA
J gene: TRBJ2-7
V gene: TRBV28
CDR3 DNA: TGTGCCAGCAGTTTACTATCGCGCGAGCAGTACTTC
CDR3 protein: CASSLLSREQYF

clone size: NA
D gene: NA
J gene: TRBJ1-2
V gene: TRBV5-6
CDR3 DNA: TGTGCCAGCGGTAAAAAGCCACGGGATGGCTACACCTTC
CDR3 protein: CASGKKPRDGYTF

clone size: NA
D gene: TRBD1
J gene: TRBJ1-6
V gene: TRBV5-1
CDR3 DNA: TGCGCCAGCAGCCCCGGGACAGCCGAAAGTACCTATAATTCACCCCTCCACTTT
CDR3 protein: CASSPGTAESTYNSPLHF